Here is one T cell receptor beta chain with its context. This clonotype was seen many times. What antigen it recognizes has not been identified. No qualities accompany the bases; no much larger clone lies one base away. The data originate from a study of Graves' ophthalmopathy and Graves' hyperthyroidism (dated by TCRdb to about 2018). Study-level background: Peripheral blood samples were taken at the time of initial diagnosis, before any treatment was given. In over 5 hyperthyroidism patients, the T-cell repertoire of thyroid tissue was compared with the T-cell repertoire of blood. The approximately 100 discovery patients were divided at random into training and test sets in a 7:3 ratio. The study used TCR beta repertoire signatures to distinguish Graves' ophthalmopathy from Graves' hyperthyroidism and to predict progression to ophthalmopathy. Once sampling was done, hyperthyroidism patients were given methimazole at a starting dose of 30 mg daily, while ophthalmopathy patients were given high-dose intravenous methylprednisolone. To explore V-J signatures that separate ophthalmopathy from hyperthyroidism, a discovery set of about a hundred patients was enrolled, consisting of about 45 with ophthalmopathy and roughly 57 with stable hyperthyroidism. In total, 135 blood samples were TCR-sequenced: 43 ophthalmopathy, under 85 hyperthyroidism and approximately 17 hyperthyroidism-to-ophthalmopathy patients. An independent validation cohort comprised roughly 20 hyperthyroidism patients and roughly 15 patients who later progressed from hyperthyroidism to ophthalmopathy.

For repertoire sequencing, the TCR beta CDR3 regions were amplified from RNA transcripts. A first-round RT-PCR used HTBI primers with the Qiagen OneStep RT-PCR kit, followed by a second-round multiplex PCR, size selection and purification. Sequencing of the libraries was carried out on an Illumina HiSeq2000 in paired-end mode with 100 bp reads. The paper's processing steps were these. SOAPnuke was used to process the reads, removing any read that contained adapters or uncalled bases, had a mean Phred below 15, or lacked an exact match to the constant primer or identifier. COPE v1.2.5 was used to merge high-quality paired reads. Clonotypes were defined as unique nucleotide sequences and were aligned to IMGT TRB V, D and J references using MiTCR v1.1. The analysis was limited to V-J combinations with a frequency above 0.0001, which together covered 98% to 99.2% of repertoires. For each V-J combination, a TCR clonal expansion and chaos score was defined as F50 clonal expansion divided by the chaos observed in the TCRdist matrix. Welch's t-statistics and random forest were used to reduce features to about 14 V-J combinations, which were fed into a naive Bayes classifier. The similarity between thyroid and blood repertoires was quantified using the Morisita-Horn index. The public reads were reanalyzed by TCRdb: fastp trimming at Q25, MiXCR alignment, in-frame beta chains only. For every CDR3 protein sequence, its rows merge into one entry that carries the most common genes and DNA. The V and J calls were not made by the authors but by TCRdb's processing. This sample gives approximately 160,000 distinct CDR3 sequences in total; over 35% of them show up just once. The leading ten clones occupy 5.8% of the sample.

The paper as a whole reports these results and caveats: No statistical method was used to set the sample size in advance, and the investigators knew which group each participant was assigned to. Ophthalmopathy was separated from stable hyperthyroidism by the 13-signature model with about 89% sensitivity and less than 82% specificity in cross-validation and with 80%/75% in the test set. Most expanded thyroid clonotypes with a frequency above 0.001 also appeared in blood, which suggests that blood repertoires may reflect the immune response in the thyroid. In validation, the model predicted ophthalmopathy progression with 70.59% sensitivity and about 73% specificity; more than ten predicted patients were CT-confirmed with GO in a median of approximately 6.5 months.

Ophthalmopathy patients were characterized by moderately to severely active disease, a Clinical Activity Score of at least 3, a NOSPECS grade of at least 4, and a disease duration under 3 months. Patients with other autoimmune diseases, uncontrolled infections, pregnancy or lactation were excluded from the study. Clinical symptoms, serum thyroxine, TRAb, thyroid ultrasound and orbital computed tomography formed the basis of the diagnosis. PBMCs were isolated from approximately 10 ml of fresh peripheral blood by Ficoll-Paque density gradient centrifugation. Total RNA was extracted with Trizol reagent and quality-checked on an Agilent 2100 Bioanalyzer. Material for sequencing was peripheral blood. This clonotype originated in a woman aged 35 to 49 with Graves' ophthalmopathy. Donor details come from another sample of the same person, matched by shared clones.

The nucleotide sequence is given as TGCAGCGTTGAAGATCTCCCAGATACTAACTATGGCTACACCTTC. It codes for CSVEDLPDTNYGYTF. The chain joins TRBV29-1 to TRBJ1-2; no D gene can be assigned with confidence. The CDR3 has 15 amino acids, counting the end cysteine and phenylalanine. The read is trimmed to its CDR3 DNA, 45 bases read in frame from base 1. Via the germline V gene, CDR1 is SQVTM and CDR2 ANQGSEA. Between the V and J ends, shortened by 0 bases and 0 bases respectively, the junction contains 11 bases.